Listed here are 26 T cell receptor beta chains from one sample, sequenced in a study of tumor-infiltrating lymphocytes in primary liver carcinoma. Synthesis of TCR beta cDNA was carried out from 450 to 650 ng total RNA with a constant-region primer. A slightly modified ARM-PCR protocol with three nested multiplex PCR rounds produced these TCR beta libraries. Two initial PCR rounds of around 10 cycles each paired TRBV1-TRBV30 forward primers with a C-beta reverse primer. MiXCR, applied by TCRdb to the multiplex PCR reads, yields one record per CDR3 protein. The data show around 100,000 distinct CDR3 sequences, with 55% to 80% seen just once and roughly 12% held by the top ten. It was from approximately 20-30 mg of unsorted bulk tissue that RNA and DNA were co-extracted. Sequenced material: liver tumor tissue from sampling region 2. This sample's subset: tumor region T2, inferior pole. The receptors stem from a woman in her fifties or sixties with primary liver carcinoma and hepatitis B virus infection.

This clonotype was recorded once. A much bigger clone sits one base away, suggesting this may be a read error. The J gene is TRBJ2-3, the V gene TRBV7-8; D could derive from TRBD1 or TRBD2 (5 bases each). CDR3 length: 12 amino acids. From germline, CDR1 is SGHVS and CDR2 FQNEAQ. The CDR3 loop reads CDSSSGRDTQYF. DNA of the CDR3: TGTGACAGCAGCTCGGGACGGGATACGCAGTATTTT.

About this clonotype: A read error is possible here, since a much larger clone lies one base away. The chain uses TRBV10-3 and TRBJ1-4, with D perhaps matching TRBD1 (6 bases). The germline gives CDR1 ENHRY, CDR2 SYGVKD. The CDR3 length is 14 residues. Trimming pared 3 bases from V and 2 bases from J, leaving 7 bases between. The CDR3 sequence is CAISDGGTNEKLFF. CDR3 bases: TGTGCCATCAGTGACGGGGGCACTAATGAAAAACTGTTTTTT.

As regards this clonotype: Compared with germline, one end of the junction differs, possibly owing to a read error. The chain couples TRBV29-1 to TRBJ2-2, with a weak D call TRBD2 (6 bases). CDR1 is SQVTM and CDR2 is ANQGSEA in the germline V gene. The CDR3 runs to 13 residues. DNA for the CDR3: TGCGGCGTCACGGGGCACTCGGGCGGGGAGCCATTTTTT. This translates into CGVTGHSGGEPFF.

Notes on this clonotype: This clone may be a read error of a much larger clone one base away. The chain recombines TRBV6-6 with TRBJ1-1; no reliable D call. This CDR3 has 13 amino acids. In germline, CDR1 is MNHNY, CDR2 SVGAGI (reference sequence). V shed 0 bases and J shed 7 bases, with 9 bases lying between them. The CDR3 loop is CASSYSESGEAFF. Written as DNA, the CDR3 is TGTGCCAGCAGTTACTCGGAAAGTGGTGAAGCTTTCTTT.

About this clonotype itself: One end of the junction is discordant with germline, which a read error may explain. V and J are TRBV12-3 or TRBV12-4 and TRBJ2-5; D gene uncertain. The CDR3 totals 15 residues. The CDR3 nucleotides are TGTGCCAGCGGTTTGTTTTATGGCGTCCAAGAGACCCAGTATTTC. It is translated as CASGLFYGVQETQYF.

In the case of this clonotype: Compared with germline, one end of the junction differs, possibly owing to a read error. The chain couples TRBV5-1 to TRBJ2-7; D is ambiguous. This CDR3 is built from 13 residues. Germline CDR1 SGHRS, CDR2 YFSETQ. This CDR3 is CACSSGFSYEQYF. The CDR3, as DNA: TGCGCCTGCAGCTCCGGGTTCTCCTACGAACAGTACTTC.

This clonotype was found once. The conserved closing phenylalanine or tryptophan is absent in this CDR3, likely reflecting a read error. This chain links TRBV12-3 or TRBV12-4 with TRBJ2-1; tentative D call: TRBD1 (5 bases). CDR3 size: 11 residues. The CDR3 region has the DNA TGCGCCAGCAGTCGACAGCATGAGCAGTTCATC. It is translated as CASSRQHEQFI.

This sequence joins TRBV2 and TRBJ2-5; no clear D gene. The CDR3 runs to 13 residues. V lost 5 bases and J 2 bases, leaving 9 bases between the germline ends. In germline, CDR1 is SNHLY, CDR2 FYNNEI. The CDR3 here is CASSMTDQETQYF. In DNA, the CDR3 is TGTGCCAGCAGTATGACGGATCAAGAGACCCAGTACTTC. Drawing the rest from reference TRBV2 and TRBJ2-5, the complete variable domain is EPEVTQTPSHQVTQMGQEVILRCVPISNHLYFYWYRQILGQKVEFLVSFYNNEISEKSEIFDDQFSVERPDGSNFTLKIRSTKLEDSAMYFCASSMTDQETQYFGPGTRLLVL.

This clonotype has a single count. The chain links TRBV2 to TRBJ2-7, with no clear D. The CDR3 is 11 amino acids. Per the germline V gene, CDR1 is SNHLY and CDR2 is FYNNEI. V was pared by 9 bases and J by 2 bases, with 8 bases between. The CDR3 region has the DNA TGTGCCAGTAACGGTGCCTACGAGCAGTACTTC. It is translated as CASNGAYEQYF. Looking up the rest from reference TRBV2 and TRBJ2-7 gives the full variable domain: EPEVTQTPSHQVTQMGQEVILRCVPISNHLYFYWYRQILGQKVEFLVSFYNNEISEKSEIFDDQFSVERPDGSNFTLKIRSTKLEDSAMYFCASNGAYEQYFGPGTRLTVT.

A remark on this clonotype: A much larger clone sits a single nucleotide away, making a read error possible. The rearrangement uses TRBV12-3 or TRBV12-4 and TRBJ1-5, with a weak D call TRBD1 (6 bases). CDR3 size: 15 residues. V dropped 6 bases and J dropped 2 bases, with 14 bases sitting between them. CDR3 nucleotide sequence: TGTGCCAGCAGAGCCGGACAGTATGGCAATCAGCCCCAGCATTTT. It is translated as CASRAGQYGNQPQHF.

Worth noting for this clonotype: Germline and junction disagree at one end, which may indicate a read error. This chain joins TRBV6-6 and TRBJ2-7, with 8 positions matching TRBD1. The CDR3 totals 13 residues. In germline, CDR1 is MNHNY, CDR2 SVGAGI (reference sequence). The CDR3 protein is CTSSYDRDRIFYF. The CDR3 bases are TGTACCAGCAGTTACGACCGGGACAGGATATTCTACTTC.

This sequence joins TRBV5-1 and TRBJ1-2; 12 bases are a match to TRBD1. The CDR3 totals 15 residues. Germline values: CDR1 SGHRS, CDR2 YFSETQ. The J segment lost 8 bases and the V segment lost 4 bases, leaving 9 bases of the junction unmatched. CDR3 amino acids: CASSEQGQGARGYTF. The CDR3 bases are TGCGCCAGCAGCGAACAGGGACAGGGGGCGCGGGGCTACACCTTC. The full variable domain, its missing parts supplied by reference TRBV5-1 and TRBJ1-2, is KAGVTQTPRYLIKTRGQQVTLSCSPISGHRSVSWYQQTPGQGLQFLFEYFSETQRNKGNFPGRFSGRQFSNSRSEMNVSTLELGDSALYLCASSEQGQGARGYTFGSGTRLTVV.

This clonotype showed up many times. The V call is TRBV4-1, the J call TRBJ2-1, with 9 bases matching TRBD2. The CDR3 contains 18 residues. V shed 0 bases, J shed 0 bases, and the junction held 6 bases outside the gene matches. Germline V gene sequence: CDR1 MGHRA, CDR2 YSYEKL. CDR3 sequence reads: CASSQDPLAGSSYNEQFF. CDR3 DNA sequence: TGCGCCAGCAGCCAAGACCCCCTAGCGGGGAGCTCCTACAATGAGCAGTTCTTC.

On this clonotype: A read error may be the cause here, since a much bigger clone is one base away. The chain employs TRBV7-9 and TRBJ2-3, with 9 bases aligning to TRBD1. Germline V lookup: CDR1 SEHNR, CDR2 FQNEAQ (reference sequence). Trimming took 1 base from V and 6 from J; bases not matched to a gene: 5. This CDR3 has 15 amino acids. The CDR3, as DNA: TGTGCCAGCAGCTTAGGGTACAGGGGGCCCGATACGCAGTATTTT. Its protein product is CASSLGYRGPDTQYF.

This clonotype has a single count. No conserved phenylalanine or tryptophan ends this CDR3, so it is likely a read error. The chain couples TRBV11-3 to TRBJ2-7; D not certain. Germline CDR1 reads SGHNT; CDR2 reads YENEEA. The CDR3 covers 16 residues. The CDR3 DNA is TGTGTCAGCAGCTTAGATAAGGGTGGCGGATCCCACGAGCAGTACCTC. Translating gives CVSSLDKGGGSHEQYL.

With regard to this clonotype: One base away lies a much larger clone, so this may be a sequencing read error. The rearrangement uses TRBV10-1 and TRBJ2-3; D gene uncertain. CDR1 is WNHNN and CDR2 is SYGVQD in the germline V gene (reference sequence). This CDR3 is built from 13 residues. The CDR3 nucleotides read TGCGCCAGCAGTGAGGGTAGCATAGATACGCAGTATTTT. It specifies CASSEGSIDTQYF.

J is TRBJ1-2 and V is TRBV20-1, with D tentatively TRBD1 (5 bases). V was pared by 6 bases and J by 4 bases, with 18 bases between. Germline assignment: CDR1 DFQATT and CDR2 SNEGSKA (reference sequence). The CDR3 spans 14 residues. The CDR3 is CSARYQQASYGYTF. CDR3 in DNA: TGCAGTGCCCGTTACCAACAGGCATCCTATGGCTACACCTTC.

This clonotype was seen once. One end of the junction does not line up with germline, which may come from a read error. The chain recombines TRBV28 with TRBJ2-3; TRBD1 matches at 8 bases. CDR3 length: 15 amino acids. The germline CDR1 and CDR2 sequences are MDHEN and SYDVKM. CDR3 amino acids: CASKPPGGRTDTKYF. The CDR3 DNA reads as TGTGCCAGCAAACCCCCAGGGGGCAGGACAGATACGAAGTATTTT.

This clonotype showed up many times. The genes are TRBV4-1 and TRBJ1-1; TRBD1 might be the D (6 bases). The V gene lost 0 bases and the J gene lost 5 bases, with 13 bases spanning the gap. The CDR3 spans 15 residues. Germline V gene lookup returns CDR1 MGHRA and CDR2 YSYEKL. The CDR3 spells CASSQDPGTRTEAFF. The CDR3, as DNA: TGCGCCAGCAGCCAAGACCCCGGGACACGTACTGAAGCTTTCTTT.

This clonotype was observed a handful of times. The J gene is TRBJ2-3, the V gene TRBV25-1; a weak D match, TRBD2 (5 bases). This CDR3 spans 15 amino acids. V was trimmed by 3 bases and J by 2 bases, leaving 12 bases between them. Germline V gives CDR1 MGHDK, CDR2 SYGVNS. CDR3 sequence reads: CASSEAAGYTDTQYF. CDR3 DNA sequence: TGTGCCAGCAGTGAGGCCGCGGGCTACACAGATACGCAGTATTTT.

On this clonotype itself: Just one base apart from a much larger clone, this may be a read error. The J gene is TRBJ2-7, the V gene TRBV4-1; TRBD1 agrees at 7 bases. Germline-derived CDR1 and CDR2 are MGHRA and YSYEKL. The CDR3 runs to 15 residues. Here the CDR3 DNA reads TGCACCAGCAGCCAAGATCCAGGGGGTAGGGGCGAGCAGTACTTC. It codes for CTSSQDPGGRGEQYF.

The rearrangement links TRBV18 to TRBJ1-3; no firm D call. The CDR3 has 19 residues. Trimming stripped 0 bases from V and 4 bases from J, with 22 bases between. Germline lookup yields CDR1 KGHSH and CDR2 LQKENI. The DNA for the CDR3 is TGTGCCAGCTCACCACCCCCTACGGGCGGCCTGGCCATCGGAAACACCATATATTTT. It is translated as CASSPPPTGGLAIGNTIYF.

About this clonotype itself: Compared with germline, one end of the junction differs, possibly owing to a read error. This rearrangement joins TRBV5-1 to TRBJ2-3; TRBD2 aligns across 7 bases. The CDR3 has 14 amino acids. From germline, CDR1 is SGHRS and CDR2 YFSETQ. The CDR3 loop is CASGLGLAADTQYF. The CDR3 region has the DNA TGCGCCAGCGGCTTGGGGCTAGCGGCAGATACGCAGTATTTT.

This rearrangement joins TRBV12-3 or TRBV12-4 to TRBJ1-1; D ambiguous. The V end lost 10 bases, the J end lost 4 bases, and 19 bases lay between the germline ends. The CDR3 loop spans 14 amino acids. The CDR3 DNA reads TGTGCCAACTGTAGCAGAGCCGCGGGCACTGAAGCTTTCTTT. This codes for CANCSRAAGTEAFF.

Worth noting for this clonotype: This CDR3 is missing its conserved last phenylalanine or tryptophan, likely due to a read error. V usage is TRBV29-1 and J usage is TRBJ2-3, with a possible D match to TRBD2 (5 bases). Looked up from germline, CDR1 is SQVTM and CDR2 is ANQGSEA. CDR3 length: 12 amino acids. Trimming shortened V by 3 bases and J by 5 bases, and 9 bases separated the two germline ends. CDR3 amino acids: CSVETGVDTQYL. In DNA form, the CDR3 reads TGCAGCGTTGAGACCGGGGTAGATACGCAGTATTTG.

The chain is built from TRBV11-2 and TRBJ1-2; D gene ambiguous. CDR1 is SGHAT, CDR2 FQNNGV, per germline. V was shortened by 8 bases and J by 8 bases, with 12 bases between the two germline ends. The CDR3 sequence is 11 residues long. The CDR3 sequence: CASVPGYGYTF. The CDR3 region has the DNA TGTGCCAGCGTTCCCGGCTACGGCTACACCTTC.